This passage covers 8 T cell receptor beta chains from one sample sequenced in a study of blood T cell repertoires in COVID-19. Method: immunoSEQ multiplex PCR; TCRdb's copy keeps in-frame clones and lacks some. The sample yields tens of thousands of clones, about 90% seen once. Sample: peripheral blood. The source is an elderly woman with active or convalescent COVID-19.

V is TRBV2 and J is TRBJ2-5; D gene unclear. The germline CDR1 and CDR2 sequences are SNHLY and FYNNEI. The CDR3 has 12 amino acids. Trimming cost V 2 bases and J 2 bases, with 3 bases left between them. The CDR3 coding sequence is TGTGCCAGCAGTGAAACACAAGAGACCCAGTACTTC. It is translated as CASSETQETQYF.

The sample holds one count of this clone. CDR3 sequence: CASSLASTSGNTIYF. The DNA for the CDR3 is TGTGCCAGCAGCCTCGCAAGCACCTCTGGAAACACCATATATTTT. V and J are TRBV7-2 and TRBJ1-3; no clear D. Germline CDR1 SGHTA, CDR2 FQGNSA. V gave up 5 bases and J gave up 0 bases, with 11 bases separating them. The CDR3 contains 15 residues.

The chain employs TRBV5-1 and TRBJ2-1; 10 bases match TRBD1. CDR3 length equals 15 residues. Germline CDR1 is SGHRS and CDR2 is YFSETQ. V lost 4 bases and J lost 2; bases outside the gene matches: 3. The CDR3 DNA is TGCGCCAGCAGCGAGACAGGGGGCGCCTACAATGAGCAGTTCTTC. Its translation: CASSETGGAYNEQFF.

The chain combines TRBV5-4 with TRBJ2-1; TRBD2 matches 13 bases. The V segment lost 4 bases and the J segment 7 bases; nucleotides outside the gene matches: 8. The V gene's germline CDR1 is SGHNT and CDR2 YYREEE (reference sequence). CDR3 length: 16 residues. CDR3 nucleotide sequence: TGTGCCAGCAGCGCCACCGGGACTAGCGGGGCGAATGAGCAGTTCTTC. Its protein is CASSATGTSGANEQFF. Drawing the rest from reference TRBV5-4 and TRBJ2-1, the complete variable domain is ETGVTQSPTHLIKTRGQQVTLRCSSQSGHNTVSWYQQALGQGPQFIFQYYREEENGRGNFPPRFSGLQFPNYSSELNVNALELDDSALYLCASSATGTSGANEQFFGPGTRLTVL.

The chain couples TRBV2 to TRBJ1-1, with 7 positions matching TRBD1. The CDR3 contains 14 residues. V dropped 7 bases and J dropped 1; count of bases not matched to a gene: 6. In germline, CDR1 is SNHLY, CDR2 FYNNEI. CDR3 sequence: CASKVDRANTEAFF. CDR3 nucleotides: TGTGCCAGCAAGGTCGACAGGGCGAACACTGAAGCTTTCTTT.

V and J are TRBV4-3 and TRBJ2-3, with D perhaps matching TRBD2 (5 bases). Germline values: CDR1 LGHNA, CDR2 YSLEER. This CDR3 is 15 amino acids long. The V and J ends lost 5 bases and 7 bases respectively, with 19 bases between them. CDR3 DNA sequence: TGCGCCAGCAGCACCCTGGGGTCTACCGGGAATACGCAGTATTTT. Amino acid sequence: CASSTLGSTGNTQYF.

This chain connects TRBV11-1 to TRBJ2-3; 13 bases map to TRBD2. The trim removed 5 bases at V and 2 bases at J, leaving 4 bases unmatched. CDR3 length: 16 residues. In germline, CDR1 is SGHAT, CDR2 FQDESV (reference sequence). CDR3 residues: CASSRTSGRHTDTQYF. In nucleotides, the CDR3 is TGTGCCAGCAGCAGGACTAGCGGGAGACACACAGATACGCAGTATTTT.

The chain employs TRBV19 and TRBJ1-6; D is perhaps TRBD1 (5 bases). Germline CDR1 LNHDA, CDR2 SQIVND (reference sequence). CDR3 length: 13 residues. The V and J ends lost 4 bases and 7 bases respectively, with 8 bases between them. The CDR3 bases are TGTGCCAGTAGTACAGGGCCCAATTCACCCCTCCACTTT. Its protein product is CASSTGPNSPLHF.